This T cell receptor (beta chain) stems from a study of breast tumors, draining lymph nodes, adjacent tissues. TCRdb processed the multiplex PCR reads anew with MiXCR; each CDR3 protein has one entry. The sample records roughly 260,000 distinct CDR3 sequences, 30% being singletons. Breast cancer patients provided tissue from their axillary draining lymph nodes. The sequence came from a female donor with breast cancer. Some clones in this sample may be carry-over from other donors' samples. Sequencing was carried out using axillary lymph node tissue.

The CDR3 coding sequence is TGCGCCAGCAGAATTAGCGGGAACCCCTCCGGGGGGACCCAGTACTTC. Its translation is CASRISGNPSGGTQYF. The V and J genes are TRBV10-2 and TRBJ2-5; 8 bases map to TRBD2. This CDR3 has 16 residues. With 6 bases clipped from V and 7 bases from J, the junction kept 16 bases outside the gene matches. In germline, CDR1 is WSHSY, CDR2 SAAADI.